These 30 T cell receptor beta chains came from one sample sequenced in a study of post-analysis software for immune sequencing data. TCR beta libraries were prepared from cDNA with unique molecular identifiers. From the PCR reads, TCRdb called clonotypes with MiXCR, one entry per CDR3 protein. The sample holds roughly 180,000 distinct CDR3 sequences; around 28% are singletons and the top ten take more than 1.3%. Broader study findings: TRBV5-6, TRBV5-1 and TRBV20-1 were among five TRBV segments more frequent in patients than controls.

These receptors lack a known antigen. The sample comprised blood. These TCRs come from a girl aged 5 to 17 with multiple sclerosis.

There are many counts of this clonotype. The chain is built from TRBV9 and TRBJ2-1, with TRBD1 matching 11 bases. Germline V gives CDR1 SGDLS, CDR2 YYNGEE. V lost 0 bases to trimming and J lost 8 bases; unmatched junction nucleotides: 19. CDR3 length: 20 residues. CDR3 sequence reads: CASSVAWTGGAVGSVDEQFF. In DNA, the CDR3 is TGTGCCAGCAGCGTAGCCTGGACAGGGGGCGCGGTAGGTTCGGTCGATGAGCAGTTCTTC.

This clonotype has just a few counts. The chain couples TRBV12-3 or TRBV12-4 to TRBJ1-1; 7 bases line up with TRBD1. The V gene end was trimmed by 3 bases and the J gene end by 2 bases; junction bases not matched to a gene: 6. The CDR3 is 15 residues long. CDR3 nucleotide sequence: TGTGCCAGCAGTTTCAGGGGGGTGTTTAACACTGAAGCTTTCTTT. The encoded protein is CASSFRGVFNTEAFF.

The sample holds a few counts of this clonotype. The CDR3 region is CASSLATDTNEKLFF. CDR3 sequence (DNA): TGTGCCAGCAGCTTAGCCACGGACACTAATGAAAAACTGTTTTTT. This rearrangement joins TRBV7-2 to TRBJ1-4; D is unclear. The CDR3 totals 15 residues. V was cut by 0 bases and J by 2 bases, with 7 bases left in between. The germline CDR1 and CDR2 sequences are SGHTA and FQGNSA.

In regard to this clonotype: An end of the junction does not agree with germline; a read error may underlie this. The chain uses TRBV4-1 and TRBJ1-4; D gene uncertain. Germline assignment: CDR1 MGHRA and CDR2 YSYEKL. This CDR3 comprises 16 residues. CDR3 nucleotides: TGCGCCAGCAGCCAAGATAGGAGCGTTCGCAGTGAAGAACTGTTTTTT. This gives the protein CASSQDRSVRSEELFF.

There are many counts of this clonotype. V gene TRBV6-6 combines with J gene TRBJ2-1; tentatively, D is TRBD1 or TRBD2 (5 bases each). Germline V gives CDR1 MNHNY, CDR2 SVGAGI (reference sequence). This CDR3 is 12 amino acids long. Deletions cut 7 bases from V and 4 bases from J, with 8 bases between. Here the CDR3 DNA reads TGTGCCAGCAAGGGACGGTACAATGAGCAGTTCTTC. This encodes CASKGRYNEQFF.

Points on this clonotype: Just one base apart from a much larger clone, this may be a read error. The CDR3 is CASSLIGGRTSIDTQYF. The CDR3 DNA reads TGTGCCAGCAGTTTAATAGGCGGGAGGACCTCCATAGATACGCAGTATTTT. V and J are TRBV12-3 or TRBV12-4 and TRBJ2-3, with 8 bases identical to TRBD2. V shed 2 bases, J shed 5 bases, and the junction held 12 bases outside the gene matches. The CDR3 length is 17 residues.

This clonotype occurred once. This chain joins TRBV5-1 and TRBJ1-1, with 7 bases matching TRBD1. CDR1 is SGHRS and CDR2 is YFSETQ in the germline V gene. Germline trimming cut 2 bases from V and 1 base from J; bases unmatched to any gene: 5. The CDR3 has 15 amino acids. The CDR3 spells CASSFRDRRNTEAFF. CDR3 coding DNA: TGCGCCAGCAGCTTCCGGGACAGACGGAACACTGAAGCTTTCTTT.

This clonotype came up many times. The V and J genes are TRBV9 and TRBJ2-1; the match to TRBD2 covers 8 bases. V dropped 4 bases and J dropped 8; count of bases not matched to a gene: 14. This CDR3 comprises 16 residues. Per germline, CDR1 SGDLS and CDR2 YYNGEE. The CDR3 spells CASSPLGSGTPHEQFF. In DNA, the CDR3 is TGTGCCAGCAGCCCCCTGGGTAGCGGGACTCCACATGAGCAGTTCTTC.

The CDR3 reads CASSSPGAGANVLTF. The CDR3, as DNA: TGTGCCAGCAGTTCTCCAGGGGCCGGGGCCAACGTCCTGACTTTC. V and J are TRBV12-3 or TRBV12-4 and TRBJ2-6; weak D call: TRBD1 (6 bases). The CDR3 consists of 15 residues. Trimming took 4 bases from V and 4 from J, leaving 11 bases between them.

As to this clonotype: A much more abundant neighbour one base away suggests this may be a read error. J is TRBJ1-2 and V is TRBV11-1; unclear D gene. CDR1 is SGHAT and CDR2 is FQDESV in the germline V gene (reference sequence). This CDR3 has 12 residues. CDR3: CTSSLLADGYTF. Here the CDR3 DNA reads TGTACCAGCAGCTTACTCGCGGATGGCTACACCTTC.

About this clonotype: This sequence may be a read error, since a much larger clone differs from it by one base. The V gene is TRBV27, the J gene TRBJ2-1; D may match TRBD1 or TRBD2 (5 bases each). The end of the DNA aligns better with TRBJ2-7, so the J call may be wrong. The length of the CDR3 is 13 residues. In germline, CDR1 is MNHEY, CDR2 SMNVEV (reference sequence). The CDR3 region is CASSFEGYNEQYF. CDR3 DNA sequence: TGTGCCAGCAGTTTCGAGGGGTACAATGAGCAGTACTTC.

This clonotype was seen repeatedly, ten times or more. The chain uses TRBV29-1 and TRBJ2-1, with D unclear. Germline CDR1 and CDR2: SQVTM and ANQGSEA. Trimming stripped 6 bases from V and 0 bases from J, with 9 bases between. The CDR3 extends over 13 amino acids. The CDR3 protein is CSVLRSSYNEQFF. As DNA, the CDR3 is TGCAGCGTCCTCCGGAGCTCCTACAATGAGCAGTTCTTC.

The genes are TRBV6-1 and TRBJ2-3; the D gene is possibly TRBD1 (6 bases). Trimming took 3 bases from V and 6 from J, leaving 16 bases between them. CDR1 and CDR2 (germline): MNHNS, SASEGT. This CDR3 has 15 residues. This chain's CDR3 is CASSDYQQGSDTQYF. The CDR3 nucleotides read TGTGCCAGCAGTGACTACCAACAGGGTTCGGATACGCAGTATTTT.

The rearrangement joins TRBV27 to TRBJ2-1; D uncertain. Per germline, CDR1 MNHEY and CDR2 SMNVEV (reference sequence). V lost 3 bases and J lost 4, with 7 bases in between. The CDR3 has 13 residues. The CDR3 nucleotides read TGTGCCAGCAGTTTGGCGCCTTACAATGAGCAGTTCTTC. Protein: CASSLAPYNEQFF.

This clonotype came up many times. This chain joins TRBV12-3 or TRBV12-4 and TRBJ2-5, with 7 nucleotides matching TRBD1. The CDR3 totals 17 residues. Trimming took 5 bases from V and 2 from J; bases not matched to a gene: 14. DNA for the CDR3: TGTGCCAGCAGTCTAGGGCCGACAGGGACCATTCAAGAGACCCAGTACTTC. Amino acids: CASSLGPTGTIQETQYF.

As for this clonotype: A clone one base away is much larger, so this may be a read error. V is TRBV7-6 and J is TRBJ2-1; D not resolved. The V gene's germline CDR1 is SGHVS and CDR2 FNYEAQ. This CDR3 spans 14 amino acids. CDR3 in DNA: TGTACCAGCAGCTTAGAAGGGTCCTACAATGAGCAGTTCTTC. Encoded protein: CTSSLEGSYNEQFF.

Many counts were recorded for this clonotype. The chain carries TRBV7-9 and TRBJ2-4; D might be TRBD2 (5 bases). The germline gives CDR1 SEHNR, CDR2 FQNEAQ (reference sequence). The CDR3 extends over 16 amino acids. V lost 1 base and J lost 1, with 11 bases in between. In DNA, the CDR3 is TGTGCCAGCAGCTTAGATTGGGAGAATGCCAAAAACATTCAGTACTTC. Translated, it gives CASSLDWENAKNIQYF.

The V gene is TRBV20-1, the J gene TRBJ2-1, with 10 bases aligning to TRBD2. Germline-derived CDR1 and CDR2 are DFQATT and SNEGSKA (reference sequence). The junction had 9 bases not matched to a gene; V was cut back by 8 bases and J by 5 bases. The CDR3 extends over 14 amino acids. The CDR3 loop reads CSPLAGGFHNEQFF. The DNA for the CDR3 is TGCAGTCCCTTAGCGGGAGGATTCCACAATGAGCAGTTCTTC.

As concerns this clonotype: The junction departs from germline at one end; a sequencing error may be responsible. The chain employs TRBV20-1 and TRBJ2-1; perhaps D is TRBD1 or TRBD2 (5 bases each). From germline, CDR1 is DFQATT and CDR2 SNEGSKA (reference sequence). This CDR3 spans 16 amino acids. CDR3 loop: CGAPVGVGKGYNEQFF. DNA of the CDR3: TGCGGTGCCCCCGTGGGGGTAGGGAAAGGCTACAATGAGCAGTTCTTC.

This clonotype was seen a handful of times. The chain joins TRBV20-1 to TRBJ2-5; no clear D gene. Germline values: CDR1 DFQATT, CDR2 SNEGSKA (reference sequence). This CDR3 comprises 14 residues. The ends were cut back, 0 bases at V and 1 base at J, with 9 bases in the middle. The CDR3 bases are TGCAGTGCTAGAGATCTAAGAACCCAAGAGACCCAGTACTTC. Its protein product is CSARDLRTQETQYF.

In this sample, this clonotype turned up many times. The chain uses TRBV5-8 and TRBJ2-5; TRBD1 matches 8 bases. The CDR3 has 15 residues. With 6 bases clipped from V and 5 bases from J, the junction kept 12 bases outside the gene matches. Germline loops: CDR1 SGHTS, CDR2 YDEGEE. The chain's CDR3 is CASTQPRTGTETQYF. The CDR3 nucleotides read TGTGCCAGCACCCAACCCAGGACAGGGACGGAGACCCAGTACTTC.

This clonotype was seen ten or more times. The chain uses TRBV24-1 and TRBJ2-1; perhaps D is TRBD1 or TRBD2 (6 bases each). The V and J ends lost 5 bases and 8 bases respectively, with 12 bases between them. CDR3 size: 13 residues. The V gene's germline CDR1 is KGHDR and CDR2 SFDVKD. CDR3 in amino acids: CATSGGARHEQFF. CDR3 in DNA: TGTGCCACCAGTGGGGGGGCCCGACATGAGCAGTTCTTC.

This sequence joins TRBV10-3 and TRBJ2-7; 8 bases align to TRBD1. CDR1 and CDR2 from the germline V gene are ENHRY and SYGVKD. The CDR3 is made up of 13 amino acids. The J segment lost 4 bases and the V segment lost 8 bases, leaving 7 bases of the junction unmatched. The CDR3 sequence is CAIGQGDRYEQYF. CDR3 coding DNA: TGTGCCATCGGACAGGGTGATCGTTACGAGCAGTACTTC.

This clonotype has at least ten counts. The junction departs from the called germline gene at one end, perhaps through a read error. V gene TRBV5-1 combines with J gene TRBJ2-7, with TRBD2 as a possible D gene (5 bases). Germline V gene sequence: CDR1 SGHRS, CDR2 YFSETQ. This CDR3 comprises 13 residues. CDR3 bases: TGTGCCAGCAGTTTAGCGTCCTCCTACGAGCAGTACTTC. Its protein is CASSLASSYEQYF.

This clonotype was counted only a few times. The gene calls are TRBV5-1 and TRBJ1-4; the D is unclear. The CDR3 length is 13 residues. Trimming left V 6 bases short and J 5 bases short, with 11 bases between. From germline, CDR1 is SGHRS and CDR2 YFSETQ. The DNA for the CDR3 is TGCGCCAGCACCCAGAAACCCAATGAAAAACTGTTTTTT. Its protein product is CASTQKPNEKLFF. The full variable domain, its missing parts supplied by reference TRBV5-1 and TRBJ1-4, is KAGVTQTPRYLIKTRGQQVTLSCSPISGHRSVSWYQQTPGQGLQFLFEYFSETQRNKGNFPGRFSGRQFSNSRSEMNVSTLELGDSALYLCASTQKPNEKLFFGSGTQLSVL.

There are a few counts of this clonotype. The rearrangement uses TRBV28 and TRBJ2-7; TRBD2 matches 11 bases. The V gene's germline CDR1 is MDHEN and CDR2 SYDVKM. The junction had 12 bases not matched to a gene; V was cut back by 5 bases and J by 6 bases. CDR3 length equals 16 residues. CDR3 nucleotides: TGTGCCAGCAGTCCAGCCTGGGGACTAGCGGTAGGCGAGCAGTACTTC. Residues: CASSPAWGLAVGEQYF.

The V gene is TRBV2, the J gene TRBJ2-6, with D possibly TRBD1 on 6 matching bases. Germline V gives CDR1 SNHLY, CDR2 FYNNEI. Between the trimmed V and J ends, which lost 6 bases and 1 base, there was a span of 16 bases. There are 17 residues in the CDR3. The CDR3 is CASRKGQLSSGANVLTF. CDR3 nucleotide sequence: TGTGCCAGCAGGAAAGGACAGCTGTCTTCTGGGGCCAACGTCCTGACTTTC.

This rearrangement joins TRBV12-3 or TRBV12-4 to TRBJ1-5; perhaps TRBD1 as D (6 bases). V was trimmed by 8 bases and J by 3 bases, leaving 11 bases between them. The CDR3 sequence is 13 residues long. The CDR3 region is CASGWTVNQPQHF. The CDR3 bases are TGTGCCAGCGGCTGGACAGTCAATCAGCCCCAGCATTTT.

Turning to this clonotype: Without the conserved terminal phenylalanine or tryptophan, this CDR3 likely stems from a read error. This chain joins TRBV4-2 and TRBJ2-5; the D gene is possibly TRBD2 (5 bases). The J call is in doubt because the DNA end fits TRBJ2-7 better. The CDR3 extends over 15 amino acids. CDR1 LGHNA and CDR2 YNFKEQ come from the germline V gene. The CDR3 DNA reads TGTGCCAGCAGCCAAAGGCCTAGCAGGAACAACGAGCAGTACTGC. It translates to CASSQRPSRNNEQYC.

This clonotype was detected many times. The V and J genes are TRBV3-1 and TRBJ2-7; TRBD2 matches at 10 bases. The CDR3 is made up of 14 amino acids. Per germline, CDR1 LGHDT and CDR2 YNNKEL (reference sequence). V shed 3 bases and J 5 bases; nucleotides not matched to a gene: 4. This CDR3 reads CASSHSGRFHEQYF. The CDR3 DNA follows: TGTGCCAGCAGCCATAGCGGGAGGTTCCACGAGCAGTACTTC.